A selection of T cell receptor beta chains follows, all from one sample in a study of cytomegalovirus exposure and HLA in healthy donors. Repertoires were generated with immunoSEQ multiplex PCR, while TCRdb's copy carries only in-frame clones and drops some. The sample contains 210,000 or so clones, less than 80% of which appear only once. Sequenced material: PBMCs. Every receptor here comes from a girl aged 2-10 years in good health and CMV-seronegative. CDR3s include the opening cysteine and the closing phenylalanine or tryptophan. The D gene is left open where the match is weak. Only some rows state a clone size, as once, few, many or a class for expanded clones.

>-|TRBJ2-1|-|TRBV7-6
TGTGCCAGCAGCCCTCGTGAAGGGGGGGTGACAAGCAATGAGCAGTTCTTC
CASSPREGGVTSNEQFF
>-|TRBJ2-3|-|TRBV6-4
TGTGCCAGCAGTGAGGGTCTAGGTGCCGATACGCAGTATTTT
CASSEGLGADTQYF
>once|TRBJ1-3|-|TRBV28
TGTGCCAGCAGTTTAAGCGGAAACACCATATATTTT
CASSLSGNTIYF
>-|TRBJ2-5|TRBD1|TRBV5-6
TGTGCCAGCAGCTGGGGACAGGGCTCGTACCAAGAGACCCAGTACTTC
CASSWGQGSYQETQYF
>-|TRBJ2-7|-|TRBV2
TGTGCCAGCAGGAGACAGTTTGGCTCCTACGAGCAGTACTTC
CASRRQFGSYEQYF
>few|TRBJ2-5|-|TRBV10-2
TGCGCCAGCAGCGCATTGGACAGACAAGAGACCCAGTACTTC
CASSALDRQETQYF
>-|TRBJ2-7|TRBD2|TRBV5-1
TGCGCCAGCAGCCCGGGACTAGCGGGAGCTAGCTCCTACGAGCAGTACTTC
CASSPGLAGASSYEQYF
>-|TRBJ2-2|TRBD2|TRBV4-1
TGCGCCAGCAGCCAAGATAGTCGAAGCGGGAGGGCCACCGGGGAGCTGTTTTTT
CASSQDSRSGRATGELFF
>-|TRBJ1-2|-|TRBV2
TGTGCCAGCAGTGGACAGAATTATGGCTACACCTTC
CASSGQNYGYTF
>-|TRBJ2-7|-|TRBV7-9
TGTGCCAGCAGCCCCCAGACAGGCCTCTACGAGCAGTACTTC
CASSPQTGLYEQYF
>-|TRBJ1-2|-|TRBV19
TGTGCCAGTAACAAAGGGGGGGGCAGCCTAAACTATGGCTACACCTTC
CASNKGGGSLNYGYTF
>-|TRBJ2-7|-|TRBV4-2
TGTGCCAGCAGCCCTATACCGCGGCACTCCTACGAGCAGTACTTC
CASSPIPRHSYEQYF
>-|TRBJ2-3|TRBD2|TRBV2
TGTGCCAGCAGCACCGAGCGGGGGTTGGCAGATACGCAGTATTTT
CASSTERGLADTQYF
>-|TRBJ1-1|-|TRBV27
TGTGCCAGCAGTCTGGATAGGGGACTGAAAGCTTTCTTT
CASSLDRGLKAFF
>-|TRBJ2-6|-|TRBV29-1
TGCAGCGTTCCGGGAAAGCCAGACTCTGGGGCCAACGTCCTGACTTTC
CSVPGKPDSGANVLTF
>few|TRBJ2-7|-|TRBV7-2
TGTGCCAGCAGCTTATCCCAGGGCCCCTACGAGCAGTACTTC
CASSLSQGPYEQYF
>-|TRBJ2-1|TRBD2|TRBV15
TGTGCCACCAGCAGAGATTCCCCGGGGGGGAGGGGGGACAATGAGCAGTTCTTC
CATSRDSPGGRGDNEQFF
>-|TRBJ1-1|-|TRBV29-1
TGCAGCGTTGGTCAAACTGAAGCTTTCTTT
CSVGQTEAFF
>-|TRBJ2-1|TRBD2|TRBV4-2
TGTGCCAGCAGCCATATTGGGGGGGGGAGAGGCAATGAGCAGTTCTTC
CASSHIGGGRGNEQFF
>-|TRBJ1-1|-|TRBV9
TGTGCCAGCAGCGTAGTTTCCGGGGGAGGAACTGAAGCTTTCTTT
CASSVVSGGGTEAFF
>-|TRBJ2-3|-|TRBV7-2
TGTGCCAGCAGCTTAGTGTCTAGCAGGAGAGATACGCAGTATTTT
CASSLVSSRRDTQYF
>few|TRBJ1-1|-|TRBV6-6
TGTGCCAGCAGTTACGGGGACTACACTGAAGCTTTCTTT
CASSYGDYTEAFF
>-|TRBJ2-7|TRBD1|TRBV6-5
TGTGCCAGCAGCCCAGGGGGTGGCGAATACGAGCAGTACTTC
CASSPGGGEYEQYF
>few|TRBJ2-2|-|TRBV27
TGTGCCAGCAGTCTGTCCGGGGAGCTGTTTTTT
CASSLSGELFF
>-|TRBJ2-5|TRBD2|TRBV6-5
TGTGCCAGCAGTTTGTGGGAGGGGACCCAAGAGACCCAGTACTTC
CASSLWEGTQETQYF
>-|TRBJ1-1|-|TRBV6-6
TGTGCCAGCATGGGCAGGGTGGACACTGAAGCTTTCTTT
CASMGRVDTEAFF
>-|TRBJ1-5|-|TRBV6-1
TGTGCCAGCAGTGCATTCTGGAGGCAGGGGACTAGCAATCAGCCCCAGCATTTT
CASSAFWRQGTSNQPQHF
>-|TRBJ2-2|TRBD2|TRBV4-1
TGCGCCAGCAGCCAAGATCTTGCCAGTGCTAGCGGGAGGGCCTGGGGCGGGGAGCTGTTTTTT
CASSQDLASASGRAWGGELFF
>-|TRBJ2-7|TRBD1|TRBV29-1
TGCAGCGTTGAAGAGGACAGGACCTACGAGCAGTACTTC
CSVEEDRTYEQYF
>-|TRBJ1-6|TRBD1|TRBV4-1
TGCGCCAGCAGCCCAACCGTATCGACAGGGAGGTCCTATAATTCACCCCTCCACTTT
CASSPTVSTGRSYNSPLHF
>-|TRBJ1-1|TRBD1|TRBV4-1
TGCGCCAGCAGCCAACCGGGACAGCCCCAAGCTTTCTTT
CASSQPGQPQAFF
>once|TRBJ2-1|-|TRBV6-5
TGTGCCAGCAGCAAAGCGGCAAGCTCCTACAATGAGCAGTTCTTC
CASSKAASSYNEQFF